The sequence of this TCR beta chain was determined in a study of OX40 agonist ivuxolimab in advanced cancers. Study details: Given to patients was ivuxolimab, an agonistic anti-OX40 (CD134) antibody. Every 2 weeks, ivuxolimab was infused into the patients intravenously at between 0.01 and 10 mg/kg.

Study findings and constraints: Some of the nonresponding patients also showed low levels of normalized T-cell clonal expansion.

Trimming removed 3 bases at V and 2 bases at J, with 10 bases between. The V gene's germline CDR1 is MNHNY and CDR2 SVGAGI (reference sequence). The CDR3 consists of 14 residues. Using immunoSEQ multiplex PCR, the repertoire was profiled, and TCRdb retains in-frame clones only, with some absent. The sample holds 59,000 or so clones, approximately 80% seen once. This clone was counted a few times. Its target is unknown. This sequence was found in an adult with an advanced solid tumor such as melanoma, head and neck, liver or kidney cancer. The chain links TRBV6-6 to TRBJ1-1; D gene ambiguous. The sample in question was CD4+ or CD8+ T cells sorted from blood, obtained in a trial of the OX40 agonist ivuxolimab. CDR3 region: CASSYGRTNTEAFF. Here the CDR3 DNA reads TGTGCCAGCAGTTATGGCAGAACCAACACTGAAGCTTTCTTT.